This paragraph covers one T cell receptor (beta chain) sequence. The target antigen is unknown. The data were obtained in a study of T cells after yellow fever vaccination. Study overall: Some fractions had low cell numbers, and these were prepared with SMART-Seq v4 Ultra Low Input. Findings of the study overall: Clones from primary vaccination mostly reappeared after the booster (roughly 95% CD4, approximately 91% CD8).

Trimming shortened V by 0 bases and J by 0 bases, and 15 bases separated the two germline ends. The CDR3 sequence is 18 residues long. Germline-derived CDR1 and CDR2 are SGDLS and YYNGEE. Production of TCR cDNA was by 5'RACE template switching, which also added a universal primer site and UMIs. TCRdb itself ran the 5' RACE reads through MiXCR, one entry per CDR3 protein. The sample lists around 500,000 distinct CDR3 sequences; 21% were seen once. The sequence was obtained from a man younger than 35 who received the YFV17D yellow fever vaccine. The chain has TRBV9 and TRBJ1-4; the D is unclear. The sample here was PBMCs, taken 20 to 25 days after the first yellow fever vaccination. CDR3 sequence: CASSVGIKGRATNEKLFF. In nucleotides, the CDR3 is TGTGCCAGCAGCGTAGGGATTAAGGGCCGTGCAACTAATGAAAAACTGTTTTTT.